The 23 T cell receptor beta chains listed next were all sequenced from one sample in a study of T cells in Graves' hyperthyroidism and ophthalmopathy. TCR beta CDR3 region amplification was performed from RNA transcripts. TCR CDR3 regions were first amplified by RT-PCR with HTBI primers. TCRdb ran MiXCR on the multiplex PCR reads and lists one entry per CDR3 protein. The sample has about 560,000 distinct CDR3 sequences; roughly a sixth are singletons. The sample was blood. Receptors were obtained from a woman younger than 30 with Graves' hyperthyroidism.

This clonotype was counted a few times. V is TRBV10-3 and J is TRBJ1-4; 9 bases line up with TRBD1. CDR3 length equals 16 residues. Trimming took 3 bases from V and 8 from J; bases not matched to a gene: 10. Germline-derived CDR1 and CDR2 are ENHRY and SYGVKD. This CDR3 reads CAISEKPGTGYEKLFF. The CDR3 DNA sequence: TGTGCCATCAGTGAAAAACCCGGGACAGGGTACGAAAAACTGTTTTTT.

This clonotype was detected many times. This chain links TRBV3-1 with TRBJ1-1; D gene unclear. CDR1 is LGHDT and CDR2 is YNNKEL in the germline V gene (reference sequence). V was shortened by 0 bases and J by 11 bases, with 13 bases between the two germline ends. The CDR3 consists of 13 residues. CDR3: CASSQDKAGRAFF. CDR3 in DNA: TGTGCCAGCAGCCAAGATAAAGCTGGGAGGGCTTTCTTT.

This clonotype was observed a handful of times. V and J are TRBV12-3 or TRBV12-4 and TRBJ1-5; D ambiguous. V gave up 3 bases and J gave up 0 bases, with 6 bases separating them. CDR3 size: 14 residues. CDR3 DNA sequence: TGTGCCAGCAGTTTTCGGAATAGCAATCAGCCCCAGCATTTT. It encodes CASSFRNSNQPQHF.

This CDR3 reads CAISDLNRDGAKNIQYF. CDR3 coding DNA: TGTGCCATCAGTGACCTCAACAGGGACGGGGCCAAAAACATTCAGTACTTC. This chain links TRBV10-3 with TRBJ2-4, with D possibly TRBD1 on 6 matching bases. In germline, CDR1 is ENHRY, CDR2 SYGVKD. CDR3 length: 17 residues. V lost 3 bases and J 1 base, leaving 16 bases between the germline ends.

V is TRBV7-2 and J is TRBJ2-4; TRBD2 agrees at 9 bases. Germline CDR1 is SGHTA and CDR2 is FQGNSA. This CDR3 comprises 14 residues. The trim removed 1 base at V and 15 bases at J, leaving 10 bases unmatched. The CDR3 reads CASSLEVAAGGLYF. CDR3 nucleotides: TGTGCCAGCAGCTTAGAGGTTGCGGCGGGGGGGCTGTACTTC.

This clonotype was counted ten times or more. The rearrangement uses TRBV20-1 and TRBJ2-7, with 12 bases fitting TRBD2. With 5 bases clipped from V and 2 bases from J, the junction kept 4 bases outside the gene matches. Germline V CDR1 and CDR2: DFQATT, SNEGSKA (reference sequence). The CDR3 extends over 14 amino acids. The CDR3 bases are TGCAGTGCTTGGACTAGCGGGGCTACCTACGAGCAGTACTTC. Translating gives CSAWTSGATYEQYF.

This clonotype was seen a handful of times. This sequence joins TRBV10-1 and TRBJ2-1, with D possibly being TRBD1 (5 bases). Germline V gene data show CDR1 as WNHNN and CDR2 as SYGVQD (reference sequence). The CDR3 length is 12 residues. Trimming pared 3 bases from V and 6 bases from J, leaving 6 bases between. The CDR3 is CASSDRGNEQFF. The CDR3 DNA follows: TGCGCCAGCAGTGATAGGGGCAATGAGCAGTTCTTC.

This clonotype was seen a handful of times. The chain joins TRBV19 to TRBJ2-7; perhaps TRBD1 as D (6 bases). The CDR3 totals 14 residues. The germline V and J ends were trimmed by 6 bases and 6 bases, with 18 bases remaining between them. Germline lookup yields CDR1 LNHDA and CDR2 SQIVND (reference sequence). CDR3 residues: CASSRQVSASEQYF. CDR3 coding DNA: TGTGCCAGTAGCAGACAGGTTTCGGCTAGCGAGCAGTACTTC.

This clonotype was picked up many times. The rearrangement joins TRBV28 to TRBJ2-3; D may be TRBD2 (7 bases). The CDR3 runs 16 residues. Trimming cost V 2 bases and J 4 bases, with 16 bases left between them. Germline V gene sequence: CDR1 MDHEN, CDR2 SYDVKM. In DNA, the CDR3 is TGTGCCAGCAGTTTAGGGGGGGCCCCCGTCGCAGATACGCAGTATTTT. Its translation: CASSLGGAPVADTQYF.

The rearrangement joins TRBV7-3 to TRBJ2-3, with D tentatively TRBD2 (6 bases). Germline CDR1 and CDR2: SGHTA and FQGTGA. The germline V and J ends were trimmed by 5 bases and 1 base, with 13 bases remaining between them. The CDR3 runs to 15 residues. The CDR3 here is CASSRTPGGTDTQYF. The CDR3 nucleotides read TGTGCCAGCAGCCGGACCCCGGGGGGCACAGATACGCAGTATTTT.

This clonotype appeared many times. The chain is built from TRBV29-1 and TRBJ2-1, with D perhaps TRBD2 (6 bases). The CDR3 contains 13 residues. From germline, CDR1 is SQVTM and CDR2 ANQGSEA. The V and J ends lost 4 bases and 8 bases respectively, with 15 bases between them. The CDR3 sequence is CSVGGTLIHEQFF. CDR3 coding DNA: TGCAGCGTTGGGGGGACTTTAATACATGAGCAGTTCTTC.

This clonotype was seen more than once but under ten times. The genes are TRBV15 and TRBJ2-5, with 11 nucleotides matching TRBD2. The junction had 3 bases not matched to a gene; V was cut back by 1 base and J by 2 bases. Germline V gene data show CDR1 as LNHNV and CDR2 as YYDKDF (reference sequence). The CDR3 runs 16 residues. The CDR3 spells CATSRGLAGPQETQYF. Written as DNA, the CDR3 is TGTGCCACCAGCAGAGGACTAGCGGGACCTCAAGAGACCCAGTACTTC. The full variable domain, its missing parts supplied by reference TRBV15 and TRBJ2-5, is DAMVIQNPRYQVTQFGKPVTLSCSQTLNHNVMYWYQQKSSQAPKLLFHYYDKDFNNEADTPDNFQSRRPNTSFCFLDIRSPGLGDTAMYLCATSRGLAGPQETQYFGPGTRLLVL.

This clonotype was observed at least ten times. The chain combines TRBV7-9 with TRBJ1-2, with 9 bases identical to TRBD1. The CDR3 runs to 14 residues. J lost 7 bases, V lost 5 bases, and 8 bases had no gene match. Germline V lookup: CDR1 SEHNR, CDR2 FQNEAQ (reference sequence). CDR3 amino acids: CASSTGQGPLGYTF. CDR3 DNA sequence: TGTGCCAGCAGCACGGGACAGGGACCTCTTGGCTACACCTTC.

The CDR3 protein is CASSAGRNTGELFF. The CDR3 DNA reads TGCGCCAGCAGCGCAGGCCGAAACACCGGGGAGCTGTTTTTT. The chain employs TRBV5-1 and TRBJ2-2; D gene unclear. The CDR3 runs 14 residues. V was shortened by 4 bases and J by 2 bases, with 9 bases between the two germline ends. Germline CDR1 and CDR2: SGHRS and YFSETQ.

Only a few counts were recorded for this clonotype. The chain recombines TRBV6-1 with TRBJ2-1, with 13 bases identical to TRBD2. The V segment lost 8 bases and the J segment 6 bases; nucleotides outside the gene matches: 4. Germline CDR1 MNHNS, CDR2 SASEGT. The length of the CDR3 is 14 residues. In DNA form, the CDR3 reads TGTGCCAGCTCCGGGACTAGCGGGGCCAATGAGCAGTTCTTC. This gives the protein CASSGTSGANEQFF.

This chain uses TRBV5-1 with TRBJ2-7; no clear D. The CDR3 has 20 residues. V lost 0 bases and J lost 2, with 27 bases in between. In germline, CDR1 is SGHRS, CDR2 YFSETQ. In nucleotides, the CDR3 is TGCGCCAGCAGCTTGGCCCTTTTCGATTTTTTCCAGAGGACCCCCTACGAGCAGTACTTC. Protein sequence: CASSLALFDFFQRTPYEQYF.

In this sample, this clonotype turned up a few times. V is TRBV7-9 and J is TRBJ1-3, with D perhaps TRBD1 (5 bases). V lost 8 bases to trimming and J lost 2 bases, with 16 bases between them. The CDR3 runs 15 residues. Germline values: CDR1 SEHNR, CDR2 FQNEAQ (reference sequence). CDR3 in amino acids: CASRRDSRTGNTIYF. CDR3 nucleotide sequence: TGTGCCAGCCGCCGGGACTCAAGAACTGGAAACACCATATATTTT. Combining the CDR3 with reference TRBV7-9 and TRBJ1-3 gives the whole variable domain DTGVSQNPRHKITKRGQNVTFRCDPISEHNRLYWYRQTLGQGPEFLTYFQNEAQLEKSRLLSDRFSAERPKGSFSTLEIQRTEQGDSAMYLCASRRDSRTGNTIYFGEGSWLTVV.

This clonotype was detected ten times or more. The chain has TRBV29-1 and TRBJ2-7, with TRBD1 matching 7 bases. This CDR3 spans 13 amino acids. The V gene end was trimmed by 1 base and the J gene end by 2 bases; junction bases not matched to a gene: 2. CDR1 is SQVTM and CDR2 is ANQGSEA in the germline V gene. In nucleotides, the CDR3 is TGCAGCGTTGAAGGCCAGGGGGCCTACGAGCAGTACTTC. As protein: CSVEGQGAYEQYF.

This clonotype appeared many times. This rearrangement joins TRBV29-1 to TRBJ1-1; D uncertain. V lost 7 bases and J 5 bases, leaving 14 bases between the germline ends. This CDR3 has 12 amino acids. Germline V CDR1 and CDR2: SQVTM, ANQGSEA. In nucleotides, the CDR3 is TGCAGCGCCGTCGGGGATGGGACTGAAGCTTTCTTT. Amino acids: CSAVGDGTEAFF.

The chain links TRBV4-3 to TRBJ1-1, with no clear D. The CDR3 covers 16 residues. V lost 1 base and J 0 bases, leaving 12 bases between the germline ends. Germline lookup yields CDR1 LGHNA and CDR2 YSLEER. The CDR3 reads CASSQASRGMNTEAFF. CDR3 coding DNA: TGCGCCAGCAGCCAAGCCTCCCGCGGGATGAACACTGAAGCTTTCTTT.

This chain uses TRBV10-3 with TRBJ2-3, with D possibly being TRBD2 (7 bases). V lost 0 bases, J lost 6 bases, and 13 bases lay in between. CDR3 length: 15 residues. Per germline, CDR1 ENHRY and CDR2 SYGVKD. CDR3 sequence reads: CAISESGGARDTQYF. The CDR3 DNA is TGTGCCATCAGTGAGTCAGGGGGGGCAAGGGATACGCAGTATTTT.

The DNA of the CDR3 is TGCAGTGCCGTAAACAGGGCGCGGGTCCCCGGGGAGCTGTTTTTT. Translated: CSAVNRARVPGELFF. V is TRBV20-1 and J is TRBJ2-2, with D maybe TRBD1 (6 bases). CDR1 DFQATT and CDR2 SNEGSKA come from the germline V gene (reference sequence). This CDR3 contains 15 residues. V lost 6 bases, J lost 6 bases, and 20 bases lay in between.

This clonotype has more than one count but fewer than ten. The chain has TRBV12-3 or TRBV12-4 and TRBJ2-7, with TRBD1 identical over 7 bases. The CDR3 covers 12 residues. The V and J ends lost 6 bases and 9 bases, in that order; junction bases with no gene match: 8. The CDR3 DNA is TGTGCCAGCAGCCGAGACAGGGTTGGGCAGTACTTC. This encodes CASSRDRVGQYF.